This TCR beta chain is drawn from a study of T-cell reconstitution after alpha-beta-depleted transplantation in children. Study-wide points: A year had passed since transplant, and T-cell counts and diversity by then came mostly from newly produced T cells. Several hundred graft clones that had expanded were reportedly the source of alpha-beta T cells about two months after transplant.

The library targeted TCRbeta and was prepared with unique molecular identifiers. TCRdb re-analysed the PCR reads in MiXCR, keeping a single row per CDR3 protein. The sample shows approximately 230,000 distinct CDR3 sequences, around 25% of them seen only once. With regard to this clonotype: Its specificity is not known.

The origin of this receptor is a girl aged 2 to 9 with Fanconi anemia, due to receive a stem cell transplant. This specimen consisted of PBMCs, obtained before TCRalphabeta/CD19-depleted stem cell transplant.

CDR3 in DNA: TGTGCCAGCAGCCGCCCTATTCCTGGGGAGACCCAGTACTTC. It specifies CASSRPIPGETQYF. The chain links TRBV12-3 or TRBV12-4 to TRBJ2-5, with no clear D. V dropped 6 bases and J dropped 5 bases, with 16 bases sitting between them. The length of the CDR3 is 14 residues.